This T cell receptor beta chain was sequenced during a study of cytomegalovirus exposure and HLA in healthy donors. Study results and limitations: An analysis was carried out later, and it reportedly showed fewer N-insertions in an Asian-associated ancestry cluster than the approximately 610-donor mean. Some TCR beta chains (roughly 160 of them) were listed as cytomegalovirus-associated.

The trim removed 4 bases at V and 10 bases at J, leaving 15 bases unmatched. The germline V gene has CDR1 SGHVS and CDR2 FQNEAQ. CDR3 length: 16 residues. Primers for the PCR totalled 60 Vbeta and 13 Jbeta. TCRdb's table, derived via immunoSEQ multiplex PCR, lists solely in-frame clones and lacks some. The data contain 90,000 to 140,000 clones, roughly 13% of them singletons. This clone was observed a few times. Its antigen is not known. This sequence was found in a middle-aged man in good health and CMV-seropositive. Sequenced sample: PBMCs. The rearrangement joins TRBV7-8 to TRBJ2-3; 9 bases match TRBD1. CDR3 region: CASSSGTGPLGGSQYF. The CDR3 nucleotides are TGTGCCAGCAGCTCCGGGACAGGGCCTTTAGGGGGATCGCAGTATTTT.